This T cell receptor beta chain was recovered during a study of technical replicates of blood from a handful of donors. Here immunoSEQ multiplex PCR was the method, and the copy in TCRdb shows in-frame clones only, minus some. This table holds 100,000 or so clones, around 96% found once. Trimming removed 6 bases from V and 6 bases from J; junction bases left unmatched: 1. The CDR3 is 11 residues long. Germline loops: CDR1 MNHNY, CDR2 SVGAGI (reference sequence). Sequences were obtained from T cells isolated from PBMCs. This chain uses TRBV6-6 with TRBJ2-7; 8 nucleotides agree with TRBD1. The sequence was obtained from a human donor in good health. CDR3 amino acids: CASRTGVEQYF. The CDR3 DNA reads as TGTGCCAGCAGGACAGGGGTCGAGCAGTACTTC.